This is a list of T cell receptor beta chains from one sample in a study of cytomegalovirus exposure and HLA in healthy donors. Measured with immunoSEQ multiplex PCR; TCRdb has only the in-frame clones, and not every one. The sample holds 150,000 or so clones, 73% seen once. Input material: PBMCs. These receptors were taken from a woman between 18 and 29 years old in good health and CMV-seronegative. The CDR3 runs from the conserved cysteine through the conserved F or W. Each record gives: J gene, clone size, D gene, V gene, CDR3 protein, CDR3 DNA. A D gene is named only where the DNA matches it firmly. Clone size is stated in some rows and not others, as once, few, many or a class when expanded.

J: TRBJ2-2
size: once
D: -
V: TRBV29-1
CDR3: CSVYRTGWAGELFF
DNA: TGCAGCGTTTATAGAACAGGGTGGGCCGGGGAGCTGTTTTTT

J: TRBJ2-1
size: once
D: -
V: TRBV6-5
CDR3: CASSYSWGAYNEQFF
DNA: TGTGCCAGCAGTTACTCGTGGGGGGCCTACAATGAGCAGTTCTTC

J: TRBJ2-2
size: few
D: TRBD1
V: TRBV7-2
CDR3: CASSPGPQGAGELFF
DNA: TGTGCCAGCAGCCCAGGGCCCCAGGGGGCCGGGGAGCTGTTTTTT

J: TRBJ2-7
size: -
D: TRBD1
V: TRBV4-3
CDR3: CASSQARTGGRYEQYF
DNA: TGCGCCAGCAGCCAGGCTCGGACAGGGGGCAGGTACGAGCAGTACTTC

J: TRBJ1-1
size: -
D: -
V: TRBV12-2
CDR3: CASRFGRFTRSEAFF
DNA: TGTGCAAGTCGCTTCGGTCGGTTTACACGGAGTGAAGCTTTCTTT

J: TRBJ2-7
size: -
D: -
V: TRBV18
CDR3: CASSPPGTAIYEQYF
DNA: TGTGCCAGCTCACCTCCCGGGACTGCGATCTACGAGCAGTACTTC

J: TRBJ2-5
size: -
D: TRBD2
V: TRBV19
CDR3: CASSRGLAQETQYF
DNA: TGTGCCAGTAGTAGGGGACTAGCGCAAGAGACCCAGTACTTC

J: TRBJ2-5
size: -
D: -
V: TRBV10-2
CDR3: CASGGETQYF
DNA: TGCGCCAGCGGCGGAGAGACCCAGTACTTC

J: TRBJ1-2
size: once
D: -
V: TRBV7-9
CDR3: CASSLAPRNVHPWNGYTF
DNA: TGTGCCAGCAGCTTAGCCCCCAGGAACGTCCATCCTTGGAATGGCTACACCTTC

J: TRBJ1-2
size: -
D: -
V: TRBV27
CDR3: CASRDGVGYGYTF
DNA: TGTGCCAGCCGCGACGGGGTGGGGTATGGCTACACCTTC

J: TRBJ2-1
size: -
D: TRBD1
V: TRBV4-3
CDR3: CASSVGTGGSNEQFF
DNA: TGCGCCAGCAGCGTGGGGACAGGGGGAAGCAATGAGCAGTTCTTC

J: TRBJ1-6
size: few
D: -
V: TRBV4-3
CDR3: CASSQDPPRSYNSPLHF
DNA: TGCGCCAGCAGCCAAGATCCTCCAAGGAGTTATAATTCACCCCTCCACTTT

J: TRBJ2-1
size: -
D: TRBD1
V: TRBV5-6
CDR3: CASSPQGVRQFF
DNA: TGTGCCAGCAGCCCCCAGGGGGTTAGGCAGTTCTTC

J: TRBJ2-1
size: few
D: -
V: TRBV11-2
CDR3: CASSLDERGIEQFF
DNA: TGTGCCAGCAGCTTAGATGAAAGGGGTATTGAGCAGTTCTTC

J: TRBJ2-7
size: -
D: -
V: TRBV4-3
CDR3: CASSQENPGGSYEQYF
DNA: TGCGCCAGCAGCCAAGAGAACCCAGGGGGGTCCTACGAGCAGTACTTC

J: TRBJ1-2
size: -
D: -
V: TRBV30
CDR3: CAWSAGAGYTF
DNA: TGTGCCTGGAGTGCAGGGGCCGGCTACACCTTC

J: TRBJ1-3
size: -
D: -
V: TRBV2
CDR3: CATQGSTRNTIYF
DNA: TGTGCCACCCAGGGTTCTACTAGAAACACCATATATTTT

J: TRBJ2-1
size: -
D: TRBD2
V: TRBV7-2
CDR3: CASSATSGSYNEQFF
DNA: TGTGCCAGCAGCGCCACTAGCGGGAGCTACAATGAGCAGTTCTTC

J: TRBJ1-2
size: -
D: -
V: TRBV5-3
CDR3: CARSLVRDYGYTF
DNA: TGTGCCAGAAGCTTGGTCAGGGACTATGGCTACACCTTC

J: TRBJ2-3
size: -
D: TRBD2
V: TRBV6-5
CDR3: CASSPGLAGGRSEYF
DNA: TGTGCCAGCAGTCCCGGACTAGCGGGGGGCCGGTCCGAGTATTTT

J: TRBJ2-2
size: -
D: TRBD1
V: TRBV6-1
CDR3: CASSGTTGQVVSGELFF
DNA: TGTGCCAGCAGTGGTACGACGGGACAGGTCGTTTCCGGGGAGCTGTTTTTT

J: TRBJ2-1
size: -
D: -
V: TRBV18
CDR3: CASSPPGPYNEQFF
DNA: TGTGCCAGCTCACCTCCAGGGCCTTACAATGAGCAGTTCTTC

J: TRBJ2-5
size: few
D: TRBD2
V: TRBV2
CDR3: CASGPRTSFQETQYF
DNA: TGTGCCAGCGGGCCCCGGACTAGTTTCCAAGAGACCCAGTACTTC

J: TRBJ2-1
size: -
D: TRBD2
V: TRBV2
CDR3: CASSDVGLAGGEQFF
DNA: TGTGCCAGCAGTGATGTCGGACTAGCGGGAGGTGAGCAGTTCTTC

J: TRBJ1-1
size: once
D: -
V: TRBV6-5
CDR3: CASKGWGAGDTEAFF
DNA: TGTGCCAGCAAGGGATGGGGCGCGGGGGACACTGAAGCTTTCTTT

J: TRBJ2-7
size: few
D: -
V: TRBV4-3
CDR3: CASSQEDYGEQYF
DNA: TGCGCCAGCAGCCAAGAGGACTACGGCGAGCAGTACTTC

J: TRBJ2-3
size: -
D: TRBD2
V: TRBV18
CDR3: CASSPGLAGGSTDTQYF
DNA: TGTGCCAGCTCACCGGGACTAGCGGGGGGTAGCACAGATACGCAGTATTTT

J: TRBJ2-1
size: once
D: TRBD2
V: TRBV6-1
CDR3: CASSYSGIEQFF
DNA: TGTGCCAGCAGTTATAGCGGGATTGAGCAGTTCTTC

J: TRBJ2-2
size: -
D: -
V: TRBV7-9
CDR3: CATSRGIISGELFF
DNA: TGTGCCACCAGCAGGGGAATAATTTCCGGGGAGCTGTTTTTT

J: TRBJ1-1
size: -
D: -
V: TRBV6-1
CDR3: CASSAQGIHNTEAFF
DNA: TGTGCCAGCAGTGCCCAGGGGATCCATAACACTGAAGCTTTCTTT

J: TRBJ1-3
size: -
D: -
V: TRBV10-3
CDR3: CAITETGSGNTIYF
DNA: TGTGCCATCACCGAGACAGGCTCTGGAAACACCATATATTTT

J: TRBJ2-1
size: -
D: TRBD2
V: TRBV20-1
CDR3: CRARGDEQFF
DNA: TGCAGGGCGCGGGGGGATGAGCAGTTCTTC